This entry lists 21 T cell receptor beta chains sequenced from one sample in a study of blood T cell repertoires in COVID-19. The table came from immunoSEQ multiplex PCR; TCRdb's copy has only in-frame clones and leaves some out. The profile shows around 160,000 clones, roughly 90% of them singletons. The specimen sequenced was peripheral blood. The receptors shown here come from a human donor in a cohort sampled during active COVID-19.

The chain uses TRBV5-1 and TRBJ1-3; D perhaps matches TRBD1 (6 bases). Germline CDR1 is SGHRS and CDR2 is YFSETQ. The V end lost 0 bases, the J end lost 5 bases, and 9 bases lay between the germline ends. The length of the CDR3 is 14 residues. The CDR3 coding sequence is TGCGCCAGCAGCTTGGGACAGGTCAGAAACACCATATATTTT. As protein: CASSLGQVRNTIYF.

J is TRBJ2-1 and V is TRBV5-1; 11 nucleotides line up with TRBD1. The V gene end was trimmed by 0 bases and the J gene end by 7 bases; junction bases not matched to a gene: 3. This CDR3 has 15 residues. CDR1 SGHRS and CDR2 YFSETQ come from the germline V gene. The CDR3 DNA is TGCGCCAGCAGCTTGGGGACAGGGGGCGGGAATGAGCAGTTCTTC. This translates into CASSLGTGGGNEQFF.

The chain joins TRBV6-6 to TRBJ2-7, with D unresolved. The germline gives CDR1 MNHNY, CDR2 SVGAGI (reference sequence). The CDR3 spans 13 residues. Trimming shortened V by 7 bases and J by 2 bases, and 12 bases separated the two germline ends. The CDR3 coding sequence is TGTGCCAGCAAGATTGATGGGCCCTACGAGCAGTACTTC. As protein: CASKIDGPYEQYF.

V usage is TRBV24-1 and J usage is TRBJ2-1, with TRBD2 matching over 7 bases. The CDR3 has 16 amino acids. Germline loops: CDR1 KGHDR, CDR2 SFDVKD. The trim removed 3 bases at V and 2 bases at J, leaving 6 bases unmatched. The CDR3 nucleotides are TGTGCCACCAGTGATGAAAGCGGGGTTGCCTACAATGAGCAGTTCTTC. Its protein product is CATSDESGVAYNEQFF.

J is TRBJ2-3 and V is TRBV29-1, with D tentatively TRBD1 (5 bases). Germline V lookup: CDR1 SQVTM, CDR2 ANQGSEA. The CDR3 is made up of 16 amino acids. Trimming stripped 4 bases from V and 1 base from J, with 18 bases between. This CDR3 is CSVGTRISVGTDTQYF. DNA of the CDR3: TGCAGCGTTGGGACAAGGATTTCGGTGGGCACAGATACGCAGTATTTT.

CDR3 sequence: CASSLAPVRNEQFF. CDR3 in DNA: TGTGCCAGCAGCTTAGCACCGGTTCGGAATGAGCAGTTCTTC. The chain couples TRBV11-3 to TRBJ2-1; no clear D. The CDR3 totals 14 residues. V lost 1 base to trimming and J lost 7 bases, with 11 bases between them. Germline-derived CDR1 and CDR2 are SGHNT and YENEEA.

The chain uses TRBV4-3 and TRBJ2-1, with 11 bases identical to TRBD2. CDR3 length: 16 residues. Germline values: CDR1 LGHNA, CDR2 YSLEER. Trimming at V came to 4 bases and at J to 7 bases, leaving 9 bases not matched to a gene. CDR3 nucleotide sequence: TGCGCCAGCAGCCCGACACTAGCGGGGGCGGGGAATGAGCAGTTCTTC. Translating it yields CASSPTLAGAGNEQFF.

This clone appeared a few times. This chain connects TRBV6-5 to TRBJ1-5; D uncertain. CDR1 MNHEY and CDR2 SVGAGI come from the germline V gene. CDR3 length: 14 residues. V was trimmed by 11 bases and J by 3 bases, leaving 17 bases between them. In nucleotides, the CDR3 is TGTGCCGGTGGAAGAGGCGGAGTCAATCAGCCCCAGCATTTT. As protein: CAGGRGGVNQPQHF.

This rearrangement joins TRBV28 to TRBJ2-1, with D maybe TRBD1 (5 bases). This CDR3 contains 12 residues. Trimming cost V 5 bases and J 7 bases, with 9 bases left between them. Germline V gene data show CDR1 as MDHEN and CDR2 as SYDVKM. This chain's CDR3 is CASSLRQNEQFF. The CDR3 coding sequence is TGTGCCAGCAGTCTCAGACAGAATGAGCAGTTCTTC. Complete variable domain (other parts from reference TRBV28 and TRBJ2-1): DVKVTQSSRYLVKRTGEKVFLECVQDMDHENMFWYRQDPGLGLRLIYFSYDVKMKEKGDIPEGYSVSREKKERFSLILESASTNQTSMYLCASSLRQNEQFFGPGTRLTVL.

The V call is TRBV19, the J call TRBJ2-5, with D perhaps TRBD2 (7 bases). This CDR3 has 14 amino acids. Germline lookup yields CDR1 LNHDA and CDR2 SQIVND (reference sequence). V lost 6 bases to trimming and J lost 4 bases, with 15 bases between them. As DNA, the CDR3 is TGTGCCAGTAGCCCTGGGGGGGGGCGAGAGACCCAGTACTTC. It codes for CASSPGGGRETQYF.

The gene calls are TRBV27 and TRBJ2-3; no clear D gene. Germline V CDR1 and CDR2: MNHEY, SMNVEV (reference sequence). Trimming removed 5 bases at V and 1 base at J, with 7 bases between. The CDR3 covers 13 residues. The CDR3 loop reads CASSRQGTDTQYF. The CDR3 DNA is TGTGCCAGCAGTCGGCAGGGCACAGATACGCAGTATTTT.

The chain couples TRBV3-1 (or the pseudogene TRBV3-2) to TRBJ1-5, with 9 bases that match TRBD1. Looked up from germline, CDR1 is LGHDT and CDR2 is YNNKEL (reference sequence). The ends lost 1 base at V and 4 bases at J; junction bases unmatched: 5. CDR3 length: 16 amino acids. The CDR3 nucleotides are TGTGCCAGCAGCCAAGGAAGGACAGGGGTAAATCAGCCCCAGCATTTT. Translated, it gives CASSQGRTGVNQPQHF.

This chain connects TRBV7-3 to TRBJ2-5; D unresolved. Looked up from germline, CDR1 is SGHTA and CDR2 is FQGTGA. Trimming stripped 1 base from V and 3 bases from J, with 6 bases between. The CDR3 length is 13 residues. The CDR3 nucleotides are TGTGCCAGCAGCTTAATAGCAGAAGAGACCCAGTACTTC. Its protein is CASSLIAEETQYF.

The chain couples TRBV19 to TRBJ2-5, with D perhaps matching TRBD2 (6 bases). Germline values: CDR1 LNHDA, CDR2 SQIVND (reference sequence). The CDR3 has 14 residues. V shed 8 bases and J shed 5 bases, with 18 bases lying between them. In DNA, the CDR3 is TGTGCCAGTGGCCTAGGCGGGGTTGGGGAGACCCAGTACTTC. This gives the protein CASGLGGVGETQYF.

The chain couples TRBV18 to TRBJ2-5, with D possibly being TRBD2 (5 bases). CDR1 is KGHSH, CDR2 LQKENI, per germline. Between the trimmed V and J ends, which lost 2 bases and 2 bases, there was a span of 18 bases. The CDR3 has 17 residues. The CDR3 protein is CASSPSVIGETQETQYF. CDR3 DNA sequence: TGTGCCAGCTCACCATCGGTTATCGGGGAGACGCAAGAGACCCAGTACTTC.

This clone was counted a few times. V is TRBV5-6 and J is TRBJ2-7; 9 bases agree with TRBD1. This CDR3 spans 14 amino acids. V lost 4 bases to trimming and J lost 5 bases; unmatched junction nucleotides: 7. Germline CDR1 is SGHDT and CDR2 is YYEEEE. CDR3 nucleotide sequence: TGTGCCAGCAGCCCCACCGGGACAGGGAACGAGCAGTACTTC. Translated, it gives CASSPTGTGNEQYF.

The V and J genes are TRBV9 and TRBJ1-3; D perhaps matches TRBD1 (5 bases). The CDR3 contains 17 residues. Germline V CDR1 and CDR2: SGDLS, YYNGEE. V was clipped by 0 bases and J by 1 base, with 14 bases between them. The CDR3 protein is CASSVAGRGRSGNTIYF. CDR3 sequence (DNA): TGTGCCAGCAGCGTAGCTGGAAGGGGTCGGTCTGGAAACACCATATATTTT.

The gene calls are TRBV6-2 or TRBV6-3 and TRBJ1-2, with 7 positions matching TRBD1. The CDR3 totals 16 residues. Germline CDR1 reads MNHEY; CDR2 reads SVGEGT. J lost 1 base, V lost 3 bases, and 8 bases had no gene match. CDR3 nucleotides: TGTGCCAGCAGTTATTCGACGGGACAGAGTAACTATGGCTACACCTTC. Translation: CASSYSTGQSNYGYTF.

V is TRBV11-2 and J is TRBJ2-7, with 9 bases identical to TRBD2. Trimming removed 3 bases from V and 4 bases from J; junction bases left unmatched: 4. The CDR3 sequence is 14 residues long. Germline values: CDR1 SGHAT, CDR2 FQNNGV. The chain's CDR3 is CASSFIAGEYEQYF. Here the CDR3 DNA reads TGTGCCAGCAGCTTTATAGCGGGAGAGTACGAGCAGTACTTC.

This chain uses TRBV18 with TRBJ2-7, with TRBD2 matching over 13 bases. CDR3 length equals 15 residues. The J segment lost 3 bases and the V segment lost 3 bases, leaving 2 bases of the junction unmatched. Germline-derived CDR1 and CDR2 are KGHSH and LQKENI. The CDR3 loop is CASSPRTSGSYEQYF. CDR3 in DNA: TGTGCCAGCTCACCTCGGACTAGCGGGAGCTACGAGCAGTACTTC. Using reference TRBV18 and TRBJ2-7 for the parts outside the CDR3, the full variable domain is NAGVMQNPRHLVRRRGQEARLRCSPMKGHSHVYWYRQLPEEGLKFMVYLQKENIIDESGMPKERFSAEFPKEGPSILRIQQVVRGDSAAYFCASSPRTSGSYEQYFGPGTRLTVT.

The chain combines TRBV5-1 with TRBJ1-2; TRBD1 might be the D (5 bases). CDR3 length: 15 amino acids. Germline V lookup: CDR1 SGHRS, CDR2 YFSETQ. The ends were cut back, 0 bases at V and 4 bases at J, with 13 bases in the middle. CDR3 nucleotide sequence: TGCGCCAGCAGCTTGGGCGACAGAGCCGGCTATGGCTACACCTTC. Its translation is CASSLGDRAGYGYTF. Full variable domain (rest looked up from reference TRBV5-1 and TRBJ1-2): KAGVTQTPRYLIKTRGQQVTLSCSPISGHRSVSWYQQTPGQGLQFLFEYFSETQRNKGNFPGRFSGRQFSNSRSEMNVSTLELGDSALYLCASSLGDRAGYGYTFGSGTRLTVV.